Below, 12 T cell receptor beta chains from the same sample are listed, as sequenced in a study of cytomegalovirus exposure and HLA in healthy donors. The PCR used 60 Vbeta and 13 Jbeta primers. The protocol was immunoSEQ multiplex PCR, while the TCRdb copy is restricted to in-frame clones and leaves out a portion. The sample has 100,000 to 150,000 clones; just under 75% are singletons. Sample: PBMCs. The receptor source for this set is a man in his forties in good health and CMV-seropositive.

The chain carries TRBV27 and TRBJ2-1, with TRBD2 identical over 7 bases. Germline-derived CDR1 and CDR2 are MNHEY and SMNVEV (reference sequence). The V gene end was trimmed by 8 bases and the J gene end by 6 bases; junction bases not matched to a gene: 7. The length of the CDR3 is 13 residues. As DNA, the CDR3 is TGTGCCAGCCAGCGGGGCCTACTCAATGAGCAGTTCTTC. The encoded protein is CASQRGLLNEQFF.

V usage is TRBV2 and J usage is TRBJ1-1; D call uncertain. V was pared by 2 bases and J by 7 bases, with 5 bases between. Germline CDR1 SNHLY, CDR2 FYNNEI. The CDR3 sequence is 11 residues long. For the CDR3, the DNA is TGTGCCAGCAGTGAAATCGTTGAAGCTTTCTTT. It is translated as CASSEIVEAFF. The entire variable domain, with the rest obtained from reference TRBV2 and TRBJ1-1, is as follows: EPEVTQTPSHQVTQMGQEVILRCVPISNHLYFYWYRQILGQKVEFLVSFYNNEISEKSEIFDDQFSVERPDGSNFTLKIRSTKLEDSAMYFCASSEIVEAFFGQGTRLTVV.

This rearrangement joins TRBV6-5 to TRBJ2-2, with D possibly being TRBD1 (5 bases). This CDR3 is 13 amino acids long. CDR1 is MNHEY, CDR2 SVGAGI, per germline. Trimming took 6 bases from V and 6 from J, leaving 11 bases between them. CDR3 in amino acids: CASSHPQAGELFF. Here the CDR3 DNA reads TGTGCCAGCAGCCACCCACAGGCCGGGGAGCTGTTTTTT.

The chain uses TRBV27 and TRBJ2-7, with 9 bases that match TRBD1. Germline V CDR1 and CDR2: MNHEY, SMNVEV (reference sequence). After removal of 5 bases from V and 4 bases from J, the junction contained 6 bases not matched to a gene. The CDR3 loop spans 14 amino acids. CDR3 sequence reads: CASSPWDRVYEQYF. The DNA of the CDR3 is TGTGCCAGCAGTCCTTGGGACAGGGTTTACGAGCAGTACTTC.

This clone was counted between two and nine times. J is TRBJ1-2 and V is TRBV27, with TRBD1 matching 7 bases. Germline CDR1 MNHEY, CDR2 SMNVEV (reference sequence). This CDR3 spans 14 amino acids. V lost 4 bases, J lost 4 bases, and 6 bases stayed unmatched. CDR3 DNA: TGTGCCAGCAGTTCCGGACAGGCGACCTATGGCTACACCTTC. Protein product: CASSSGQATYGYTF.

The rearrangement joins TRBV28 to TRBJ1-3; 7 nucleotides match TRBD1. The CDR3 runs 14 residues. Losses at the gene ends were 4 bases for V and 0 bases for J; bases not matched to a gene: 0. Looked up from germline, CDR1 is MDHEN and CDR2 is SYDVKM. CDR3 amino acids: CASSSGGSGNTIYF. For the CDR3, the DNA is TGTGCCAGCAGTTCAGGGGGCTCTGGAAACACCATATATTTT.

The chain carries TRBV7-9 and TRBJ2-1; the match to TRBD2 covers 12 bases. CDR1 SEHNR and CDR2 FQNEAQ come from the germline V gene (reference sequence). The V segment lost 5 bases and the J segment 0 bases; nucleotides outside the gene matches: 5. The CDR3 runs to 17 residues. Here the CDR3 DNA reads TGTGCCAGCAGCACCACTAGCGGGGGGAGCTCCTACAATGAGCAGTTCTTC. Translation gives CASSTTSGGSSYNEQFF.

This clone was observed once. The chain recombines TRBV7-2 with TRBJ1-2, with 7 bases identical to TRBD1. Germline trimming cut 2 bases from V and 7 bases from J; bases unmatched to any gene: 13. Germline CDR1 and CDR2: SGHTA and FQGNSA. The CDR3 totals 16 residues. CDR3 region: CASSLPDRAHDLGYTF. CDR3 coding DNA: TGTGCCAGCAGCTTACCCGACAGGGCCCATGATCTTGGCTACACCTTC.

This chain links TRBV18 with TRBJ2-1, with 11 bases aligning to TRBD2. The germline V gene encodes CDR1 KGHSH and CDR2 LQKENI. The J segment lost 6 bases and the V segment lost 5 bases, leaving 9 bases of the junction unmatched. The CDR3 contains 16 residues. The CDR3 loop is CASSTNGLAGSNEQFF. In DNA form, the CDR3 reads TGTGCCAGCTCAACCAATGGACTAGCGGGTTCCAATGAGCAGTTCTTC. Together with reference TRBV18 and TRBJ2-1, the CDR3 gives the full variable domain: NAGVMQNPRHLVRRRGQEARLRCSPMKGHSHVYWYRQLPEEGLKFMVYLQKENIIDESGMPKERFSAEFPKEGPSILRIQQVVRGDSAAYFCASSTNGLAGSNEQFFGPGTRLTVL.

The rearrangement links TRBV7-2 to TRBJ1-5; D may be TRBD1 (6 bases). Trimming took off 1 base at V and 1 base at J, with 8 bases between the two ends. This CDR3 is built from 15 residues. Germline V gene data show CDR1 as SGHTA and CDR2 as FQGNSA. CDR3: CASSLVGGSNQPQHF. DNA of the CDR3: TGTGCCAGCAGCTTAGTAGGGGGAAGCAATCAGCCCCAGCATTTT.

This chain connects TRBV5-1 to TRBJ1-1; possible D gene TRBD1, 6 bases. CDR1 and CDR2 from the germline V gene are SGHRS and YFSETQ. Trimming removed 2 bases from V and 1 base from J, with 12 bases in between. The CDR3 covers 15 residues. Here the CDR3 DNA reads TGCGCCAGCAGCTTCCAGGGACACCCGAACACTGAAGCTTTCTTT. Encoded protein: CASSFQGHPNTEAFF.

The chain employs TRBV7-2 and TRBJ1-2; 9 positions match TRBD1. Unmatched junction bases numbered 5, after V lost 0 bases and J lost 6 bases. The CDR3 covers 15 residues. Per germline, CDR1 SGHTA and CDR2 FQGNSA. CDR3 sequence reads: CASSLARTGVDGYTF. DNA of the CDR3: TGTGCCAGCAGCTTAGCGCGGACAGGGGTGGATGGCTACACCTTC.